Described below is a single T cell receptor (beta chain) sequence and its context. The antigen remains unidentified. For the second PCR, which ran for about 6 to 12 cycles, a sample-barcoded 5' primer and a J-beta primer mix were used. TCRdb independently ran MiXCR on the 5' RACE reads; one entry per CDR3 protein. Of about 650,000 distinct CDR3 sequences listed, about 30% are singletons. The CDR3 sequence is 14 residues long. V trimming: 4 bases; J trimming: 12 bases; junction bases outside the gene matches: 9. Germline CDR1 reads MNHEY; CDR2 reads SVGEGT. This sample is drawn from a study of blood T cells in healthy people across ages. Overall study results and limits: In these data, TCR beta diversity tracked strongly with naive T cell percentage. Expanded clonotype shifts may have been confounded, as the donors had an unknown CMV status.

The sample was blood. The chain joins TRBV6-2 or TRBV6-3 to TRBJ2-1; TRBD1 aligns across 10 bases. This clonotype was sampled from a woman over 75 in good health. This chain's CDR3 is CASSWPGQGSAQFF. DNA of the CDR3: TGTGCCAGCAGTTGGCCGGGACAGGGGAGTGCGCAGTTCTTC.